The sequence of this TCR beta chain was determined in a study of cytomegalovirus exposure and HLA in healthy donors. Whole-study findings and limits: It was only CMV serostatus that was available as immune exposure information. Versus the roughly 700-donor mean, an Asian-associated ancestry cluster reportedly showed fewer N-insertions in a later analysis. Sequencing depth roughly uniform across donors was assumed in presence/absence analyses.

13 Jbeta primers and 60 Vbeta primers were used for the PCR. Produced via immunoSEQ multiplex PCR; TCRdb's table is partial and in-frame only. The table shows some 69,000 clones, with roughly two thirds occurring only once. As concerns this clone: Its antigen is undetermined.

The CDR3 contains 16 residues. Germline loops: CDR1 SGHTA, CDR2 FQGNSA. V gave up 0 bases and J gave up 5 bases; unmatched junction bases: 5. Healthy donors of bone marrow made up the group. This chain connects TRBV7-2 to TRBJ2-3; 10 bases match TRBD2. Sequenced: PBMCs. This receptor was obtained from a male donor in good health and CMV-seropositive. The CDR3 DNA reads as TGTGCCAGCAGCTTAGCTGGTAGCGGGGGGAAAGATACGCAGTATTTT. This encodes CASSLAGSGGKDTQYF. The full variable domain, in which reference TRBV7-2 and TRBJ2-3 provide the parts outside the CDR3, is GAGVSQSPSNKVTEKGKDVELRCDPISGHTALYWYRQSLGQGLEFLIYFQGNSAPDKSGLPSDRFSAERTGGSVSTLTIQRTQQEDSAVYLCASSLAGSGGKDTQYFGPGTRLTVL.